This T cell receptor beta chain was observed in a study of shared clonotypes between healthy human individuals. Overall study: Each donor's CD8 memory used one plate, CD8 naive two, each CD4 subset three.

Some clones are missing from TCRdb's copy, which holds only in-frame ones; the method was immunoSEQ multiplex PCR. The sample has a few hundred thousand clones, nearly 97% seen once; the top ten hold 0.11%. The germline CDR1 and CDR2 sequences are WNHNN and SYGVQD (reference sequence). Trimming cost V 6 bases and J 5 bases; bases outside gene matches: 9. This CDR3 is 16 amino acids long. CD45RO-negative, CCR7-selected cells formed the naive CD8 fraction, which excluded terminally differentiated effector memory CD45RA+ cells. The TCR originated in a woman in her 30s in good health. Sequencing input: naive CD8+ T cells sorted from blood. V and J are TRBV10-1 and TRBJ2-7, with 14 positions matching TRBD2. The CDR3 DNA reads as TGCGCCAGCAGATGGCGGACTAGCGGGAGGCCCCACGAGCAGTACTTC. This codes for CASRWRTSGRPHEQYF.